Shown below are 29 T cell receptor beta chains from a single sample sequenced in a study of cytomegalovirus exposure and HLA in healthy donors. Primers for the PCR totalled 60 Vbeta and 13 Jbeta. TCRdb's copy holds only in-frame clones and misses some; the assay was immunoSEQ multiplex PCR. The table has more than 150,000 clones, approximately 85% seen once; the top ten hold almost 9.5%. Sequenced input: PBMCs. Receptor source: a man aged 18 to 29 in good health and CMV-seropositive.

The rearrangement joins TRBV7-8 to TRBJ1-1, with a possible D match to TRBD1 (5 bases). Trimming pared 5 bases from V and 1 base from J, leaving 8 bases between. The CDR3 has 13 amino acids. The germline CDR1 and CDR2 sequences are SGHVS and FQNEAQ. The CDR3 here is CASSLTGNTEAFF. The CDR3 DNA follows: TGTGCCAGCAGCCTCACAGGGAACACTGAAGCTTTCTTT.

CDR3 DNA: TGTGCCAGCAGTTACTCTAATAAAAATGGCTACACCTTC. Its protein is CASSYSNKNGYTF. This chain joins TRBV6-5 and TRBJ1-2; unclear D gene. Trimming left V 0 bases short and J 6 bases short, with 8 bases between. The germline gives CDR1 MNHEY, CDR2 SVGAGI. The CDR3 contains 13 residues.

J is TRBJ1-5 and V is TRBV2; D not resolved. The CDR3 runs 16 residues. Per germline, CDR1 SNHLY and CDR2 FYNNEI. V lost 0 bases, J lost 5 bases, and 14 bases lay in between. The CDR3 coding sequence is TGTGCCAGCAGTGAAGCTGTTTCGGGGTTCTATCAGCCCCAGCATTTT. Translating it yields CASSEAVSGFYQPQHF.

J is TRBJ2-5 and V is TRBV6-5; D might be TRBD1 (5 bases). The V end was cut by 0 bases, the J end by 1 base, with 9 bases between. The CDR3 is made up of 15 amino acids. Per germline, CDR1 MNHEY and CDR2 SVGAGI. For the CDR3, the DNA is TGTGCCAGCAGTTACTCGATAGGGGTCCAAGAGACCCAGTACTTC. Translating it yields CASSYSIGVQETQYF.

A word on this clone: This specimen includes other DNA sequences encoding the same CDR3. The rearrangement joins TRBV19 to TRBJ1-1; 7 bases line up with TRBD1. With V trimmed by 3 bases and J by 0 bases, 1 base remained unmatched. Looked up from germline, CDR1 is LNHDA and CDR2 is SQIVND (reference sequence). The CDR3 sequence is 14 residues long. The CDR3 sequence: CASSIQGVNTEAFF. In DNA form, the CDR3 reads TGTGCCAGTAGTATTCAGGGGGTGAACACTGAAGCTTTCTTT.

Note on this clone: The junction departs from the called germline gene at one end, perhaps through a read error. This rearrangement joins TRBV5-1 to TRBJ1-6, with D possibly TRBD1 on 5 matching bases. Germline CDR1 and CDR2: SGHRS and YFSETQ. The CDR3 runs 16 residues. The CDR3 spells CASSLARQSLNSPPHF. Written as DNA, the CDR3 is TGCGCCAGCAGCTTGGCCCGACAGTCTCTTAATTCACCCCCCCACTTT.

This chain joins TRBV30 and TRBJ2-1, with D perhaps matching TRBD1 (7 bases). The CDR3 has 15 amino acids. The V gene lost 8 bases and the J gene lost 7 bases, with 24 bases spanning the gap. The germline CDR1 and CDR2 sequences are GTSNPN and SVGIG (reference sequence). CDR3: CAHAVRRGPGNEQFF. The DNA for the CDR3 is TGTGCCCACGCCGTGAGGAGGGGGCCGGGGAATGAGCAGTTCTTC.

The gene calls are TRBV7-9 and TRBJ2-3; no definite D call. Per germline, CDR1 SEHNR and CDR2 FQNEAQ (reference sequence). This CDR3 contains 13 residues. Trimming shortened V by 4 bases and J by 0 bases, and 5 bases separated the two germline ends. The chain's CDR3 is CASSSTSTDTQYF. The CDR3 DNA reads TGTGCCAGCAGCTCTACTAGCACAGATACGCAGTATTTT.

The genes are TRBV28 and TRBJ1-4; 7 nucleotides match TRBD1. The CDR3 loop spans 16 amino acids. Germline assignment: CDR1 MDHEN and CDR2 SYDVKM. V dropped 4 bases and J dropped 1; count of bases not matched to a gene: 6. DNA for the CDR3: TGTGCCAGCAGTTCGCCCCGACAGGGAACTAATGAAAAACTGTTTTTT. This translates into CASSSPRQGTNEKLFF.

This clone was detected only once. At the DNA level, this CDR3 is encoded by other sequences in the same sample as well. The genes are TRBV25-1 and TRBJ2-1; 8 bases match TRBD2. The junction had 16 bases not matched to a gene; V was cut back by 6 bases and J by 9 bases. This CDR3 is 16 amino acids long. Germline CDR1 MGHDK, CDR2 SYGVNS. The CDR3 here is CASSDTGGPGSGEQFF. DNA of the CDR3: TGTGCCAGCAGCGATACGGGGGGGCCGGGGAGTGGTGAGCAGTTCTTC.

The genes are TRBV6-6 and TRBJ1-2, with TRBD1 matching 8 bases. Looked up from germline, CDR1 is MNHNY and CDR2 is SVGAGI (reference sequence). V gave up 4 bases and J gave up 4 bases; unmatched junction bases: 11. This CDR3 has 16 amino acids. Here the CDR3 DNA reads TGTGCCAGCAGTTCGGACAGGGCCTTTACAAGCTATGGCTACACCTTC. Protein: CASSSDRAFTSYGYTF.

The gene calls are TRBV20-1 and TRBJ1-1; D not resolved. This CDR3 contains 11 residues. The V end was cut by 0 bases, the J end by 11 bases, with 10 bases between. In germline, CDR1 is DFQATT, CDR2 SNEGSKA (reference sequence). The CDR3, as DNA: TGCAGTGCTAGAGATGAGTGGGAGGCTTTCTTT. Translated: CSARDEWEAFF.

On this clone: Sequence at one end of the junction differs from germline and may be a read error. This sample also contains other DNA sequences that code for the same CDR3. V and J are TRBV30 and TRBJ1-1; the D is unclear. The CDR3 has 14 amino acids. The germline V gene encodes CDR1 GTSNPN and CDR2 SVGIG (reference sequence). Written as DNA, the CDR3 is TGTGCCTGGAGCCGGGTAGGAGGCAACCCTGAATCTTTCTTT. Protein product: CAWSRVGGNPESFF.

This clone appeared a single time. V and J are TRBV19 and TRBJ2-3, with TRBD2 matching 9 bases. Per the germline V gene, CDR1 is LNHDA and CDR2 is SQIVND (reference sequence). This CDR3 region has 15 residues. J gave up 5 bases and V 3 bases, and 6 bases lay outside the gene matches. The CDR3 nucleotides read TGTGCCAGTAGTATGGTAGCGGGGGCAGGAGATACGCAGTATTTT. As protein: CASSMVAGAGDTQYF.

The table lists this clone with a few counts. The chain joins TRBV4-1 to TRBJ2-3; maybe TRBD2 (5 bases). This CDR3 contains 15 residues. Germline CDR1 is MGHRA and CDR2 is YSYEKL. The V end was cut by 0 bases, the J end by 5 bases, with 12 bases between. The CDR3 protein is CASSQDRGALDTQYF. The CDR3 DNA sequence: TGCGCCAGCAGCCAAGACCGGGGTGCACTAGATACGCAGTATTTT.

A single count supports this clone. CDR3 in amino acids: CASSQALTGSDTIYF. The DNA of the CDR3 is TGCGCCAGCAGCCAAGCCCTGACAGGGTCAGACACCATATATTTT. The chain is built from TRBV4-3 and TRBJ1-3, with TRBD1 matching 7 bases. Germline V CDR1 and CDR2: LGHNA, YSLEER. This CDR3 spans 15 amino acids. V lost 1 base and J lost 8; bases outside the gene matches: 8.

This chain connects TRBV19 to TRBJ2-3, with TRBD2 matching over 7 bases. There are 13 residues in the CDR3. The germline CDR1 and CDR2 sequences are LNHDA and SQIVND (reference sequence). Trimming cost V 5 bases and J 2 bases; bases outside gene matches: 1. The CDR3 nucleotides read TGTGCCAGTAGTCTAGCGGTCACAGATACGCAGTATTTT. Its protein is CASSLAVTDTQYF.

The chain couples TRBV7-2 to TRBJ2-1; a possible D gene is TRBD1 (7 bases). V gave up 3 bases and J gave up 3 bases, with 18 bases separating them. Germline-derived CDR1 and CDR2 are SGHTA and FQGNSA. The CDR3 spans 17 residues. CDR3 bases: TGTGCCAGCAGCTTGCTAACAGGGGAGGACTTCTACAATGAGCAGTTCTTC. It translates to CASSLLTGEDFYNEQFF.

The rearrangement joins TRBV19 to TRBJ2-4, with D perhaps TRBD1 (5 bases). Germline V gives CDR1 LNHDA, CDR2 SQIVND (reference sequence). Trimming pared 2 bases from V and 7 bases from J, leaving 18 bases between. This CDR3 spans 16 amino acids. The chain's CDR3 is CASSIPGSLPTNIQYF. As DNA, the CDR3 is TGTGCCAGTAGTATACCAGGGTCTCTTCCAACCAACATTCAGTACTTC.

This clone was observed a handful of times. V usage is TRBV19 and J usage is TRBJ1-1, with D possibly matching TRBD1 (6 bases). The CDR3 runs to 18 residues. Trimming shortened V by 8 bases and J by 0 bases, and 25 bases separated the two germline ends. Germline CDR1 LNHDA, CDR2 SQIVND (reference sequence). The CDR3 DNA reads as TGTGCCAGTGTTCCCCTCGGGGGGGCTGGAAGGATGAACACTGAAGCTTTCTTT. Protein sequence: CASVPLGGAGRMNTEAFF.

The DNA for the CDR3 is TGTGCCAGCAGCTTGGCCGGCGGGGGGGCCTCCACAGATACGCAGTATTTT. It specifies CASSLAGGGASTDTQYF. The chain recombines TRBV5-4 with TRBJ2-3, with TRBD2 matching 9 bases. The CDR3 covers 17 residues. J was trimmed by 2 bases and V by 0 bases; bases with no gene match: 7. Germline V gives CDR1 SGHNT, CDR2 YYREEE (reference sequence). The full variable domain, completed using reference TRBV5-4 and TRBJ2-3, is ETGVTQSPTHLIKTRGQQVTLRCSSQSGHNTVSWYQQALGQGPQFIFQYYREEENGRGNFPPRFSGLQFPNYSSELNVNALELDDSALYLCASSLAGGGASTDTQYFGPGTRLTVL.

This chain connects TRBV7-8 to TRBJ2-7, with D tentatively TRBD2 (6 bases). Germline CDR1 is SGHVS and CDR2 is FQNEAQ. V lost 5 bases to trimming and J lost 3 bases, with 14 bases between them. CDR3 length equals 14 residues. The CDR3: CASSARRGNYEQYF. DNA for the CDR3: TGTGCCAGCAGCGCCCGCCGGGGGAACTACGAGCAGTACTTC.

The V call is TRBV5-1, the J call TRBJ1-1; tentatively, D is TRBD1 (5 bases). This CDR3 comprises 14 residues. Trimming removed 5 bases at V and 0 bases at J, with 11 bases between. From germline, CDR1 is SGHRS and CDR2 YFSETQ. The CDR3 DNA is TGCGCCAGCAGGGCAGGGCCCATGAACACTGAAGCTTTCTTT. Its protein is CASRAGPMNTEAFF.

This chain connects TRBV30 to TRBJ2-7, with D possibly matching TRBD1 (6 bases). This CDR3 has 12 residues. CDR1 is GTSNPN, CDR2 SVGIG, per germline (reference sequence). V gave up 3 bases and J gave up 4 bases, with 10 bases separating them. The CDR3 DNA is TGTGCCTGGAGGTTGGACAGTTACGAGCAGTACTTC. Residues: CAWRLDSYEQYF.

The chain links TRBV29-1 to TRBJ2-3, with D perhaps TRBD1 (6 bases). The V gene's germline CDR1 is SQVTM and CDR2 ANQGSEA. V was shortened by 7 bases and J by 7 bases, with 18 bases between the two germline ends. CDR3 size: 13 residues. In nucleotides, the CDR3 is TGCAGCGGTGCAGGGGCACCGGTGAATACGCAGTATTTT. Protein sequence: CSGAGAPVNTQYF.

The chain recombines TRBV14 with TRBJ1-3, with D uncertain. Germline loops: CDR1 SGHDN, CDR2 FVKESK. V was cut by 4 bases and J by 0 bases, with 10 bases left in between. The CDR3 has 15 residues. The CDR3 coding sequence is TGTGCCAGCAGCCTTGGGCGAAGCTCTGGAAACACCATATATTTT. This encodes CASSLGRSSGNTIYF.

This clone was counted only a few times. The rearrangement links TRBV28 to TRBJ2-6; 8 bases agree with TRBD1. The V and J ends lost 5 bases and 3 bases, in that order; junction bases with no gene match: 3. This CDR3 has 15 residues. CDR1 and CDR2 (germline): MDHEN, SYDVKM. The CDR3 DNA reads TGTGCCAGCAGTGTGACAGGGGTTGGGGCCAACGTCCTGACTTTC. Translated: CASSVTGVGANVLTF.

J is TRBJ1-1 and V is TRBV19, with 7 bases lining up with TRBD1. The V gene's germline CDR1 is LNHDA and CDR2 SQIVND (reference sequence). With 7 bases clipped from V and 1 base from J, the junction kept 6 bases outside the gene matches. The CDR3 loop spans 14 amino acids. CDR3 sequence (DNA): TGTGCCAGTAATTGGGGACAGAGGAACACTGAAGCTTTCTTT. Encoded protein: CASNWGQRNTEAFF.

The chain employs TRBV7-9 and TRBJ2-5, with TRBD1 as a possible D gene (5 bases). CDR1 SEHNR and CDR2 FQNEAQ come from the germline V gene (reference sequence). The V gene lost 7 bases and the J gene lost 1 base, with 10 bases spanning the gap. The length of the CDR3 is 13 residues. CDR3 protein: CASKVQGQETQYF. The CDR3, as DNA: TGTGCCAGCAAAGTTCAGGGCCAAGAGACCCAGTACTTC.